Many counts were recorded for the clone carrying this T cell receptor (beta chain). The data were obtained in a study of read filtering for tumor transcriptome and immune sequencing. From 400 to 450 ng of RNA, a library with molecular barcoded alpha/delta and beta/gamma adaptors was made. TCRdb fed the reads into MiXCR, producing one record per CDR3 protein. The table has approximately 58,000 distinct CDR3 sequences, 20% to 25% seen once; the top ten hold about a sixth. The CDR3 totals 14 residues. Trimming removed 0 bases from V and 4 bases from J, with 10 bases in between. From germline, CDR1 is LGHNA and CDR2 YNFKEQ.

The source of this sequence is a donor at least 40 years old with multiple myeloma. V and J are TRBV4-2 and TRBJ2-7; D uncertain. Sequenced input: a population of CD138-negative cells sorted from bone marrow. CDR3 in DNA: TGTGCCAGCAGCCAAGAGAGGACCGCTTACGAGCAGTACTTC. The encoded protein is CASSQERTAYEQYF.